Each of the 26 T cell receptor beta chains below was sequenced from the same sample in a study of blood T cells in healthy people across ages. For the second PCR, which ran for about 7 to 11 cycles, a sample-barcoded 5' primer and a J-beta primer mix were used. TCRdb redid the calling of the 5' RACE reads with MiXCR, one entry per CDR3 protein. The data hold some 1.5 million distinct CDR3 sequences, with roughly 30% observed a single time. Material for sequencing was blood. The receptors derive from a woman aged 25 to 39 in good health.

This clonotype came up many times. V gene TRBV5-1 combines with J gene TRBJ1-2; TRBD1 matches at 7 bases. The CDR3 covers 16 residues. V was clipped by 4 bases and J by 6 bases; unmatched bases: 15. Germline CDR1 is SGHRS and CDR2 is YFSETQ. The DNA of the CDR3 is TGCGCCAGCAGCGTGGGGGACAGTTCCACGATAGATGGCTACACCTTC. It yields the protein CASSVGDSSTIDGYTF.

V is TRBV29-1 and J is TRBJ2-3; TRBD2 might be the D (7 bases). The V and J ends lost 7 bases and 5 bases respectively, with 16 bases between them. The germline CDR1 and CDR2 sequences are SQVTM and ANQGSEA. The CDR3 runs 13 residues. CDR3 sequence: CSEGGGKRDTQYF. The CDR3 DNA sequence: TGCAGCGAGGGGGGAGGGAAGCGAGATACGCAGTATTTT.

The rearrangement joins TRBV4-1 to TRBJ1-6; TRBD1 aligns across 9 bases. CDR1 and CDR2 from the germline V gene are MGHRA and YSYEKL. V dropped 2 bases and J dropped 10; count of bases not matched to a gene: 15. This CDR3 region has 18 residues. The CDR3 is CASSQTLLRGTGRSPLHF. The CDR3 region has the DNA TGCGCCAGCAGCCAAACTCTACTTAGGGGGACAGGGAGATCACCCCTCCACTTT.

In this sample, this clonotype turned up many times. This chain joins TRBV6-5 and TRBJ2-3; D tentatively fits TRBD1 or TRBD2 (7 bases each). CDR1 and CDR2 from the germline V gene are MNHEY and SVGAGI. Trimming removed 2 bases from V and 8 bases from J, with 17 bases in between. The CDR3 runs to 15 residues. The CDR3 loop is CASSYTQTGEGTQYF. The CDR3 DNA is TGTGCCAGCAGTTACACCCAAACAGGGGAGGGTACGCAGTATTTT.

The chain is built from TRBV21-1 and TRBJ2-4. TRBV21-1 is recorded as a pseudogene. The CDR3 contains 15 residues. The CDR3 spells CASSSDRIAKNIQYF. The CDR3 coding sequence is TGTGCCAGCAGCTCCGACAGGATAGCCAAAAACATTCAGTACTTC.

As regards this clonotype: It may be a read error: a sequence one base away is much more abundant. The chain couples TRBV19 to TRBJ2-4; D unresolved. The CDR3 totals 14 residues. From germline, CDR1 is LNHDA and CDR2 SQIVND (reference sequence). The V and J ends lost 3 bases and 1 base respectively, with 7 bases between them. DNA for the CDR3: TGTGCCAGTAGTATGGTCGACGCCAAAAACATTCAGTACTTC. Its protein product is CASSMVDAKNIQYF.

This clonotype was counted between two and nine times. This chain joins TRBV12-3 or TRBV12-4 and TRBJ2-7, with D possibly matching TRBD2 (5 bases). With 5 bases removed from V and 4 bases from J, the gap between germline ends came to 12 bases. The CDR3 is 13 amino acids. CDR3 bases: TGTGCCAGCAGTCAAGACGGGATATACGAGCAGTACTTC. Translated, it gives CASSQDGIYEQYF.

The V gene is TRBV29-1, the J gene TRBJ2-5, with 8 bases matching TRBD1. Germline V gene sequence: CDR1 SQVTM, CDR2 ANQGSEA. J lost 1 base, V lost 1 base, and 2 bases had no gene match. This CDR3 contains 14 residues. The CDR3, as DNA: TGCAGCGTTGAAGGGGACAGGATCCAAGAGACCCAGTACTTC. It codes for CSVEGDRIQETQYF.

This clonotype was seen repeatedly, ten times or more. CDR3 DNA sequence: TGTGCCAGCAGCTTAGTTACGGGTAATGAGCAGTTCTTC. As protein: CASSLVTGNEQFF. The rearrangement uses TRBV7-2 and TRBJ2-1; D gene unclear. V lost 1 base, J lost 7 bases, and 8 bases lay in between. Germline CDR1 reads SGHTA; CDR2 reads FQGNSA. The CDR3 has 13 residues.

In this sample, this clonotype turned up many times. The chain combines TRBV6-5 with TRBJ2-3; D remains ambiguous. With 2 bases removed from V and 4 bases from J, the gap between germline ends came to 10 bases. The length of the CDR3 is 14 residues. Germline V gene lookup returns CDR1 MNHEY and CDR2 SVGAGI. The CDR3 here is CASSYMGNADTQYF. DNA of the CDR3: TGTGCCAGCAGTTACATGGGGAACGCAGATACGCAGTATTTT.

The chain combines TRBV19 with TRBJ2-3; D is perhaps TRBD2 (5 bases). The V and J ends lost 6 bases and 0 bases respectively, with 19 bases between them. The CDR3 length is 17 residues. CDR1 and CDR2 from the germline V gene are LNHDA and SQIVND (reference sequence). The CDR3: CASSTRSGVQSTDTQYF. The CDR3 DNA sequence: TGTGCCAGTAGCACCCGATCCGGGGTTCAAAGCACAGATACGCAGTATTTT.

V gene TRBV7-2 combines with J gene TRBJ2-3, with 8 bases identical to TRBD2. The length of the CDR3 is 17 residues. CDR1 is SGHTA, CDR2 FQGNSA, per germline. J gave up 2 bases and V 5 bases, and 12 bases lay outside the gene matches. The CDR3 loop is CASSPGIAGSSTDTQYF. CDR3 coding DNA: TGTGCCAGCAGCCCTGGTATAGCGGGGTCCTCCACAGATACGCAGTATTTT. Together with reference TRBV7-2 and TRBJ2-3, the CDR3 gives the full variable domain: GAGVSQSPSNKVTEKGKDVELRCDPISGHTALYWYRQSLGQGLEFLIYFQGNSAPDKSGLPSDRFSAERTGGSVSTLTIQRTQQEDSAVYLCASSPGIAGSSTDTQYFGPGTRLTVL.

This clonotype has a handful of counts. The rearrangement links TRBV4-3 to TRBJ2-1; D gene uncertain. V was pared by 0 bases and J by 0 bases, with 9 bases between. The germline V gene encodes CDR1 LGHNA and CDR2 YSLEER. The CDR3 covers 16 residues. The CDR3 protein is CASSQELRSSYNEQFF. The CDR3 DNA is TGCGCCAGCAGCCAAGAATTACGGAGCTCCTACAATGAGCAGTTCTTC.

This rearrangement joins TRBV12-2 to TRBJ2-4; the listed D gene, TRBD2, was not tested against the DNA. The closer fit of TRBJ2-5 to the DNA end suggests the J call may be wrong. TRBV12-2 is designated a pseudogene. The CDR3 is 16 amino acids. CDR3 DNA: TGTGCAAGTCGCTTGGCCGGATCTAGCGGGCAAGAGACCCAGTACTTC. This codes for CASRLAGSSGQETQYF.

This clonotype was counted at least ten times. The V call is TRBV5-1, the J call TRBJ1-2; D might be TRBD1 (5 bases). This CDR3 contains 15 residues. Trimming cost V 4 bases and J 0 bases, with 13 bases left between them. Germline-derived CDR1 and CDR2 are SGHRS and YFSETQ. The CDR3 loop is CASSPLGEANYGYTF. Here the CDR3 DNA reads TGCGCCAGCAGCCCCTTAGGGGAAGCTAACTATGGCTACACCTTC.

This clonotype was counted between two and nine times. This sequence joins TRBV4-3 and TRBJ2-1, with 10 positions matching TRBD2. Germline CDR1 reads LGHNA; CDR2 reads YSLEER. V lost 1 base and J lost 7; bases outside the gene matches: 7. CDR3 length: 16 amino acids. CDR3 protein: CASSQGALAGENEQFF. The DNA for the CDR3 is TGCGCCAGCAGCCAAGGAGCTCTAGCGGGAGAGAATGAGCAGTTCTTC.

Regarding this clonotype: The conserved final phenylalanine or tryptophan is absent from the CDR3, which likely points to a read error. The chain uses TRBV5-4 and TRBJ2-5; 7 positions agree with TRBD1. The germline CDR1 and CDR2 sequences are SGHNT and YYREEE (reference sequence). Unmatched junction bases numbered 2, after V lost 5 bases and J lost 1 base. This CDR3 region has 13 residues. The CDR3 loop is CASRGGSQETQYV. The DNA of the CDR3 is TGTGCCAGCAGAGGGGGCTCCCAAGAGACCCAGTACGTC.

Ten or more counts support this clonotype. The rearrangement uses TRBV20-1 and TRBJ2-3, with D unclear. Germline CDR1 reads DFQATT; CDR2 reads SNEGSKA (reference sequence). The CDR3 runs 13 residues. V was pared by 1 base and J by 5 bases, with 10 bases between. The CDR3 reads CSARANFRDTQYF. The CDR3 nucleotides read TGCAGTGCTAGAGCTAACTTCAGAGATACGCAGTATTTT.

The chain uses TRBV12-3 or TRBV12-4 and TRBJ1-5, with a possible D match to TRBD1 (5 bases). Trimming cost V 1 base and J 9 bases, with 10 bases left between them. The CDR3 is 13 amino acids. CDR3 bases: TGTGCCAGCAGTTTAGGGGGCGGTCGGCCCCAGCATTTT. Translated: CASSLGGGRPQHF.

This clonotype appeared many times. This sequence joins TRBV5-1 and TRBJ2-1; D is ambiguous. Trimming stripped 1 base from V and 6 bases from J, with 11 bases between. CDR1 SGHRS and CDR2 YFSETQ come from the germline V gene. There are 14 residues in the CDR3. Here the CDR3 DNA reads TGCGCCAGCAGCTTGTATGTACGTCGCAATGAGCAGTTCTTC. Amino acid sequence: CASSLYVRRNEQFF.

Turning to this clonotype: This clone may be a read error of a much larger clone one base away. V and J are TRBV6-5 and TRBJ2-4, with D perhaps being TRBD1 or TRBD2 (5 bases each). The last part of the DNA fits TRBJ2-7 better; the J call may be wrong. Germline V gene sequence: CDR1 MNHEY, CDR2 SVGAGI. This CDR3 is built from 14 residues. The DNA of the CDR3 is TGTGCCAGCAGCTGGGGCGTCAGGGACCACGAGCAGTACTTC. Translated, it gives CASSWGVRDHEQYF.

In this sample, this clonotype turned up many times. V gene TRBV7-2 combines with J gene TRBJ2-7, with D maybe TRBD1 (5 bases). This CDR3 is built from 14 residues. Germline V lookup: CDR1 SGHTA, CDR2 FQGNSA. Trimming stripped 3 bases from V and 3 bases from J, with 12 bases between. The CDR3 DNA reads as TGTGCCAGCAGCTTCCCGACAGCAGGCTACGAGCAGTACTTC. Translating gives CASSFPTAGYEQYF.

V is TRBV6-4 and J is TRBJ2-1; D is uncertain. The CDR3 totals 13 residues. Trimming shortened V by 0 bases and J by 10 bases, and 10 bases separated the two germline ends. Germline V gives CDR1 MRHNA, CDR2 SNTAGT. The CDR3 region has the DNA TGTGCCAGCAGTGACTCCAGGTGGACGGAGCAGTTCTTC. Amino acid sequence: CASSDSRWTEQFF.

This chain links TRBV9 with TRBJ2-1, with D tentatively TRBD1 (6 bases). Trimming pared 1 base from V and 4 bases from J, leaving 12 bases between. The CDR3 totals 15 residues. Per the germline V gene, CDR1 is SGDLS and CDR2 is YYNGEE. DNA for the CDR3: TGTGCCAGCAGCGTACAGGCAGGGGATTACAATGAGCAGTTCTTC. Translated, it gives CASSVQAGDYNEQFF.

This clonotype was seen only a few times. This chain joins TRBV3-1 and TRBJ2-1; 14 bases fit TRBD2. The CDR3 is made up of 19 amino acids. V was clipped by 0 bases and J by 10 bases; unmatched bases: 14. Germline V gives CDR1 LGHDT, CDR2 YNNKEL (reference sequence). This CDR3 reads CASSQDGGLAGAGIREQFF. Here the CDR3 DNA reads TGTGCCAGCAGCCAAGATGGGGGACTAGCGGGGGCCGGGATCCGAGAGCAGTTCTTC.

The table lists this clonotype with a few counts. This chain uses TRBV28 with TRBJ2-7; D could derive from TRBD1 or TRBD2 (5 bases each). V shed 2 bases and J shed 4 bases, with 15 bases lying between them. The CDR3 loop spans 15 amino acids. The germline V gene has CDR1 MDHEN and CDR2 SYDVKM. The CDR3 loop is CASSLQPGLSYEQYF. CDR3 bases: TGTGCCAGCAGTTTACAGCCGGGGCTATCTTACGAGCAGTACTTC.